Sequencing of this T cell receptor (beta chain) was carried out in a study of graft-versus-host responses after intestinal transplantation. Study-wide results and caveats: The highest levels of circulating GvH clones went along with early declines in HvG clones after transplant.

TCRdb's copy holds only in-frame clones and misses some; the assay was immunoSEQ multiplex PCR. The sample records about 21,000 clones, about 65% being singletons. Trimming took 4 bases from V and 4 from J, leaving 16 bases between them. Germline CDR1 reads SEHNR; CDR2 reads FQNEAQ (reference sequence). CDR3 length: 15 amino acids. To note about this clone: The antigen is unknown.

Researchers processed graft tissue to release intraepithelial and lamina propria lymphocytes. The V and J genes are TRBV7-9 and TRBJ2-5; D might be TRBD2 (5 bases). The receptor was derived from a human patient who received an intestinal transplant, so some T cells may come from the graft donor. The starting material was ileum tissue, obtained about 21 days after intestinal transplant. The CDR3: CASSSLGGRGETQYF. For the CDR3, the DNA is TGTGCCAGCAGCTCCCTAGGTGGGAGAGGAGAGACCCAGTACTTC. The full variable domain, its missing parts supplied by reference TRBV7-9 and TRBJ2-5, is DTGVSQNPRHKITKRGQNVTFRCDPISEHNRLYWYRQTLGQGPEFLTYFQNEAQLEKSRLLSDRFSAERPKGSFSTLEIQRTEQGDSAMYLCASSSLGGRGETQYFGPGTRLLVL.